These 8 T cell receptor beta chains were sequenced from one sample in a study of T-cell reconstitution after alpha-beta-depleted transplantation in children. A library of TCRbeta sequences, prepared with unique molecular identifiers, was generated. TCRdb reprocessed the PCR reads with MiXCR, giving one entry per CDR3 protein. The table has 75,000 to 80,000 distinct CDR3 sequences, roughly 20% seen once. The source was PBMCs, mostly from graft donor cells, collected 360 days after TCRalphabeta/CD19-depleted stem cell transplant. Receptors were obtained from a male patient aged 2 to 10 who had a stem cell transplant for acute lymphoblastic leukemia, so the T cells may come from the graft donor.

The chain links TRBV6-6 to TRBJ2-7; no clear D gene. Germline V gives CDR1 MNHNY, CDR2 SVGAGI (reference sequence). V was clipped by 1 base and J by 6 bases, with 7 bases between them. The CDR3 totals 12 residues. This CDR3 is CASSYYGGEQYF. DNA of the CDR3: TGTGCCAGCAGTTACTACGGCGGCGAGCAGTACTTC.

This clonotype appeared many times. The CDR3 spells CASSVDYRDRYTF. The CDR3 DNA is TGTGCCAGCAGCGTAGATTACAGGGACCGCTACACCTTC. The V and J genes are TRBV9 and TRBJ1-2; the D gene is possibly TRBD1 (6 bases). The CDR3 totals 13 residues. Germline CDR1 SGDLS, CDR2 YYNGEE. V lost 0 bases and J lost 9, with 12 bases in between.

Many counts were recorded for this clonotype. This rearrangement joins TRBV7-8 to TRBJ1-5; no definite D call. Germline V gene lookup returns CDR1 SGHVS and CDR2 FQNEAQ. The CDR3 is made up of 12 amino acids. V dropped 3 bases and J dropped 4 bases, with 4 bases sitting between them. The CDR3 DNA is TGTGCCAGCAGCTTCAAAAATCAGCCCCAGCATTTT. It specifies CASSFKNQPQHF.

This clonotype has only a few counts. The J gene is TRBJ2-5, the V gene TRBV3-1, with a possible D match to TRBD2 (5 bases). The CDR3 has 16 residues. The germline gives CDR1 LGHDT, CDR2 YNNKEL (reference sequence). V was clipped by 3 bases and J by 2 bases, with 16 bases between them. CDR3 in amino acids: CASSQSLARGQETQYF. The CDR3 DNA is TGTGCCAGCAGCCAGTCGTTAGCGCGAGGGCAAGAGACCCAGTACTTC.

Notes on this clonotype: A junction boundary mismatches the germline segment, possibly from a read error. The chain is built from TRBV20-1 and TRBJ2-1, with TRBD2 matching 12 bases. This CDR3 region has 12 residues. Germline assignment: CDR1 DFQATT and CDR2 SNEGSKA (reference sequence). The CDR3 loop is CSARVTSGSSIF. The CDR3 coding sequence is TGCAGTGCTAGAGTGACTAGCGGGAGCTCGATCTTC.

This clonotype was seen a handful of times. The rearrangement joins TRBV7-9 to TRBJ2-7; 8 bases are a match to TRBD1. Trimming at V came to 11 bases and at J to 1 base, leaving 4 bases not matched to a gene. Germline CDR1 is SEHNR and CDR2 is FQNEAQ (reference sequence). The length of the CDR3 is 12 residues. The CDR3 loop reads CAAGTGSYEQYF. In DNA form, the CDR3 reads TGTGCCGCCGGGACAGGATCCTACGAGCAGTACTTC. Supplemented by reference TRBV7-9 and TRBJ2-7, the full variable domain reads DTGVSQNPRHKITKRGQNVTFRCDPISEHNRLYWYRQTLGQGPEFLTYFQNEAQLEKSRLLSDRFSAERPKGSFSTLEIQRTEQGDSAMYLCAAGTGSYEQYFGPGTRLTVT.

This chain joins TRBV4-1 and TRBJ1-2, with D hard to call. The CDR3 sequence is 17 residues long. V lost 2 bases and J 7 bases, leaving 23 bases between the germline ends. CDR1 MGHRA and CDR2 YSYEKL come from the germline V gene. This chain's CDR3 is CASSQNYPFLGSGGYTF. CDR3 sequence (DNA): TGCGCCAGCAGCCAAAATTACCCCTTCCTTGGCTCTGGTGGCTACACCTTC.

Written as DNA, the CDR3 is TGTGCCAGCAGCTCCCTAGAGGGGACTAGCGACTACAATGAGCAGTTCTTC. It yields the protein CASSSLEGTSDYNEQFF. V and J are TRBV7-9 and TRBJ2-1, with TRBD2 matching 10 bases. Germline-derived CDR1 and CDR2 are SEHNR and FQNEAQ (reference sequence). V lost 4 bases and J lost 3; bases outside the gene matches: 9. This CDR3 region has 17 residues.